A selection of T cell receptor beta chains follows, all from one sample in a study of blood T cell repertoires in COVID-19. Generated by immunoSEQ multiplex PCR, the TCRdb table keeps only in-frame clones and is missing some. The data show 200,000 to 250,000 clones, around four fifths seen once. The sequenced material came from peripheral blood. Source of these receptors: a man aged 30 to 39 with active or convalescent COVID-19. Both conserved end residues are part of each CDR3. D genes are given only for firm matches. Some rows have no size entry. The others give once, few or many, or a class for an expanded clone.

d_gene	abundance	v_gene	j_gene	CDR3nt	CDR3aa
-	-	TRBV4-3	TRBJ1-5	TGCGCCAGCAGCCAAGAGGCCGGCAGGTCCAATCAGCCCCAGCATTTT	CASSQEAGRSNQPQHF
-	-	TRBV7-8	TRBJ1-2	TGTGCCAGCAGCTTAGGGAGGGATGCATCCCACTATGGCTACACCTTC	CASSLGRDASHYGYTF
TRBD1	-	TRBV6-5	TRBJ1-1	TGTGCCAGCAGTTACCGAAACAGGGGGCAGCGAGCTTTCTTT	CASSYRNRGQRAFF
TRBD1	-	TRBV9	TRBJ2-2	TGTGCCAGCAGCGTAAGGGGGACAGGGGACACCGGGGAGCTGTTTTTT	CASSVRGTGDTGELFF
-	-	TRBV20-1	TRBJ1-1	TGCAGTGCTAGTGGGCAGGGGAACACTGAAGCTTTCTTT	CSASGQGNTEAFF
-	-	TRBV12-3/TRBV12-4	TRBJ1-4	TGTGCCAGCAGTTTCTCCGTTAATGAAAAACTGTTTTTT	CASSFSVNEKLFF
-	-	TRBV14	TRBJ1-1	TGTGCCAGCAGCCAAGCCCTGGGGGGGGTCGCTGAAGCTTTCTTT	CASSQALGGVAEAFF
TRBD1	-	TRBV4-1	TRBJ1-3	TGCGCCAGCAGCCAGTCGACAGGGGCCAACTCTGGAAACACCATATATTTT	CASSQSTGANSGNTIYF
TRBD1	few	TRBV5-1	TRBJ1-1	TGCGCCAGCACCCGACAGGGTCGTTTGAACACTGAAGCTTTCTTT	CASTRQGRLNTEAFF
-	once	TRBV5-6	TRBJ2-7	TGTGCCAGCAGCCGGTTAGGGGCCGGCCTGGAGCAGTACTTC	CASSRLGAGLEQYF
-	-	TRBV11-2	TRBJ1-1	TGTGCCAGCAGCTCGGGCGGGGGAGGGAGGAGGACTGAAGCTTTCTTT	CASSSGGGGRRTEAFF
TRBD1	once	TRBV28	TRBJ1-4	TGTGCCAGCAGGGCCTCAGGGGGAGAAAGTGAAAAACTGTTTTTT	CASRASGGESEKLFF
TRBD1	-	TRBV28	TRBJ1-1	TGTGCCAGCAGTCAACAGGGGCCCGGGAACACTGAAGCTTTCTTT	CASSQQGPGNTEAFF
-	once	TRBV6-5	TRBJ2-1	TGTGCCAGCAAAAGAGGAGGGACCCACAATGAGCAGTTCTTC	CASKRGGTHNEQFF
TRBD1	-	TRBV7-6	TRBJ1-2	TGTGCCAGCAGCGGCCGGGACAGTGAACGTTCCAACTATGGCTACACCTTC	CASSGRDSERSNYGYTF
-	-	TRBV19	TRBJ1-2	TGTGCCAGTAGTACAGGGTTTGGCTACACCTTC	CASSTGFGYTF
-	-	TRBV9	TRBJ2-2	TGTGCCAGCAGCGCAGCGGACGGATTAAACACCGGGGAGCTGTTTTTT	CASSAADGLNTGELFF
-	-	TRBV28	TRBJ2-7	TGTGCCAGCAATGTGGCCCCCTACGAGCAGTACTTC	CASNVAPYEQYF
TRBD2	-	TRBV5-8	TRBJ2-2	TGTGCCAGCAGCTTGGCAAGACTAGCGGGAGATGGGACCGGGGAGCTGTTTTTT	CASSLARLAGDGTGELFF
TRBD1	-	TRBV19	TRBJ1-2	TGTGCCAGTAGTACCTTGGGACAGCCCGCCTCGGGCGGCTACACCTTC	CASSTLGQPASGGYTF
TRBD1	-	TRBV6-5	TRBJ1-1	TGTGCCGGGGACAGGGGACCGAACACTGAAGCTTTCTTT	CAGDRGPNTEAFF
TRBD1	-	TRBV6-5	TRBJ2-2	TGTGCCAGCAGTTCCACATCGACAGGGGCAAACGGGGAGCTGTTTTTT	CASSSTSTGANGELFF
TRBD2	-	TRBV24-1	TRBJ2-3	TGTGCCACCAGTGATTTTCGGATTAGCGGGGGCCGGGGAGATACGCAGTATTTT	CATSDFRISGGRGDTQYF
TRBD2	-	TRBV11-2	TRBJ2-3	TGTGCCAGCGGATTAGCGGGAGCAGATACGCAGTATTTT	CASGLAGADTQYF
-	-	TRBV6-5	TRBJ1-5	TGTGCCAGCACTCCGTGGAGGGGCCCCAATCAGCCCCAGCATTTT	CASTPWRGPNQPQHF
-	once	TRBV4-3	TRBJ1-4	TGCGCCAGCAGCCCACAGGGATTAGGTGAAAAACTGTTTTTT	CASSPQGLGEKLFF
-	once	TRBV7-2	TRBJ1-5	TGTGCCAGCAGCTTACTTGGACAGAGTCATCAGCCCCAGCATTTT	CASSLLGQSHQPQHF
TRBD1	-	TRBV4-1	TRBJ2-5	TGCGCCAGCAGCCAACACAGGGGGCGCAAAGAAGAGACCCAGTACTTC	CASSQHRGRKEETQYF
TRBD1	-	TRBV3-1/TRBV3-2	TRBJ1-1	TGTGCCAGCACGAAGGGGACAGGGGGCCAGGGAACTGAAGCTTTCTTT	CASTKGTGGQGTEAFF
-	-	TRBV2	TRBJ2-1	TGTGCCAGCAGTGGTCCGACAGGCAGAGATGAGCAGTTCTTC	CASSGPTGRDEQFF
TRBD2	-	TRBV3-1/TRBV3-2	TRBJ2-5	TGTGCCAGCAGCCAAGAACCTAGCGGCCAAGAGACCCAGTACTTC	CASSQEPSGQETQYF
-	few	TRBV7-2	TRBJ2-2	TGTGCCAGCAGCTTTCTAGGGGCCGTCGGGGAGCTGTTTTTT	CASSFLGAVGELFF
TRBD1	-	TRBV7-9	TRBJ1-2	TGTGCCAGCACCCCGAACGAGGGGGCGCATGGCTACACCTTC	CASTPNEGAHGYTF
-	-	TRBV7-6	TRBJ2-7	TGTGCCAGCAGCTTAGGCGGGGCCTCCTACGAGCAGTACTTC	CASSLGGASYEQYF
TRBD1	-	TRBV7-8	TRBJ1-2	TGTGCCAGCAGCTTGGACAGGGTTGGCTACACCTTC	CASSLDRVGYTF
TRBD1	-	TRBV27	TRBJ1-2	TGTGCCAGCAGTCCACAGGGGGAGAGGAACTATGGCTACACCTTC	CASSPQGERNYGYTF
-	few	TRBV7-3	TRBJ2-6	TGTGCCAGCAGCCTGAGCTCTGGGGCCAACGTCCTGACTTTC	CASSLSSGANVLTF
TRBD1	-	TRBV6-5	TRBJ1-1	TGTGCCAGCAGTCTAAGGACAGGGGGCACTGAAGCTTTCTTT	CASSLRTGGTEAFF
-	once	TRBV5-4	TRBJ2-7	TGTGCCAGCAGCTTGTCGGGAAAGGAATACGAGCAGTACTTC	CASSLSGKEYEQYF
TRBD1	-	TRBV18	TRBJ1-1	TGTGCCAGCTCACTAGGACAGGGAGGGAACACTGAAGCTTTCTTT	CASSLGQGGNTEAFF
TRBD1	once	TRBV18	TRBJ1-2	TGTGCCAGCTCACCGTTAATACAGGGGGAAGATGGCTACACCTTC	CASSPLIQGEDGYTF
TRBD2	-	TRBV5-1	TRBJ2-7	TGCGCCAGCAGCTTGTCCCCTGGGGCGGGGGTCCCCGAGCAGTACTTC	CASSLSPGAGVPEQYF
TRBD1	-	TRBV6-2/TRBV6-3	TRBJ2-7	TGTGCCAGCAGTGAGCCGGGACAGGCCTACGAGCAGTACTTC	CASSEPGQAYEQYF
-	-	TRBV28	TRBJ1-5	TGTGCCAGCAGGCAGAGCAATCAGCCCCAGCATTTT	CASRQSNQPQHF
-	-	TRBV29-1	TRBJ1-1	TGCAGCGTTGGGCAGAAGAACACTGAAGCTTTCTTT	CSVGQKNTEAFF
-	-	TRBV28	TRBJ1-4	TGTGCCAGCAGTTTGGTCGGGGGGGGCAATGAAAAACTGTTTTTT	CASSLVGGGNEKLFF
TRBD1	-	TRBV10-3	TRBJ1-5	TGTGCCATCAGCCAAACCACGACAGGGGGAAGTCAGCCCCAGCATTTT	CAISQTTTGGSQPQHF
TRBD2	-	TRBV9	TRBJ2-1	TGTGCCAGCAGCGGTAGCGGTGGAGCGGGGTACAATGAGCAGTTCTTC	CASSGSGGAGYNEQFF
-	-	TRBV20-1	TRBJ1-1	TGCAGTGCTAGTCTACTGTCCGGGGGCACTGAAGCTTTCTTT	CSASLLSGGTEAFF
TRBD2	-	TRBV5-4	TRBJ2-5	TGTGCCAGCAGCTTGGTCGGCGGGGGGATGGAGACCCAGTACTTC	CASSLVGGGMETQYF
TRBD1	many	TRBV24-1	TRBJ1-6	TGTGCCACCAGTCGGACAGGTGTTTTTGATAATTCACCCCTCCACTTT	CATSRTGVFDNSPLHF
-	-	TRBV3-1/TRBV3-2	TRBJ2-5	TGTGCCAGCAGCCATCCGACAGAAAAAGAGACCCAGTACTTC	CASSHPTEKETQYF
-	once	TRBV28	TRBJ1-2	TGTGCCAGCGTGCAGGGTAGTGGCTACACCTTC	CASVQGSGYTF
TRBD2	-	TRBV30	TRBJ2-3	TGTGCCTGGAGTGTACACGGGGGGGCAGGGGATACGCAGTATTTT	CAWSVHGGAGDTQYF
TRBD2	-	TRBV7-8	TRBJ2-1	TGTGCCAGCAGCTCGCCGGGACTAGCGGGGGTTAGCTCCTACAATGAGCAGTTCTTC	CASSSPGLAGVSSYNEQFF